Listed below are T cell receptor beta chains from one sample, sequenced in a study of cytomegalovirus exposure and HLA in healthy donors. TCRdb's copy holds only in-frame clones and misses some; the assay was immunoSEQ multiplex PCR. Of approximately 150,000 clones listed, nearly 80% were seen once; the top ten hold roughly 9.7%. Sequenced material: PBMCs. These receptors were obtained from a man younger than 35 in good health and CMV-seropositive. Both conserved end residues are part of each CDR3. Each record gives: V gene, J gene, D gene, clone size, CDR3 protein, CDR3 DNA. The D gene is left open where the match is weak. Expanded clones are given a class, and other clones once, few, many or no size at all.

v_call: TRBV7-6
j_call: TRBJ1-4
d_call: .
clone_size: .
cdr3_aa: CASSPPSPGNEKLFF
cdr3_nt: TGTGCCAGCAGCCCGCCCAGCCCGGGTAATGAAAAACTGTTTTTT

v_call: TRBV18
j_call: TRBJ2-7
d_call: .
clone_size: .
cdr3_aa: CASSPQGPLHEQYF
cdr3_nt: TGTGCCAGCTCACCGCAGGGTCCCCTCCACGAGCAGTACTTC

v_call: TRBV30
j_call: TRBJ2-3
d_call: .
clone_size: .
cdr3_aa: CAWTLTRRKSSTDTQYF
cdr3_nt: TGTGCCTGGACCTTGACAAGGAGGAAATCTAGCACAGATACGCAGTATTTT

v_call: TRBV2
j_call: TRBJ2-1
d_call: TRBD2
clone_size: .
cdr3_aa: CASSEGTGGPNEQFF
cdr3_nt: TGTGCCAGCAGTGAAGGTACGGGAGGACCTAATGAGCAGTTCTTC

v_call: TRBV2
j_call: TRBJ2-5
d_call: TRBD1
clone_size: .
cdr3_aa: CASREDRVQETQYF
cdr3_nt: TGTGCCAGCAGAGAAGACAGGGTCCAAGAGACCCAGTACTTC

v_call: TRBV27
j_call: TRBJ2-2
d_call: .
clone_size: .
cdr3_aa: CASSLLNTGELFF
cdr3_nt: TGTGCCAGCAGTTTACTGAACACCGGGGAGCTGTTTTTT

v_call: TRBV10-3
j_call: TRBJ1-1
d_call: .
clone_size: .
cdr3_aa: CAIRETPYRRDEAFF
cdr3_nt: TGTGCCATCAGGGAGACGCCCTATCGTCGGGATGAAGCTTTCTTT

v_call: TRBV9
j_call: TRBJ2-1
d_call: .
clone_size: .
cdr3_aa: CASSPFLQGDEQFF
cdr3_nt: TGTGCCAGCAGCCCCTTTCTGCAGGGCGATGAGCAGTTCTTC

v_call: TRBV6-4
j_call: TRBJ2-3
d_call: .
clone_size: .
cdr3_aa: CASSDSTGRRTDTQYF
cdr3_nt: TGTGCCAGCAGTGACTCGACGGGGAGGCGCACAGATACGCAGTATTTT

v_call: TRBV30
j_call: TRBJ1-2
d_call: .
clone_size: .
cdr3_aa: CAWASSGYYGYTF
cdr3_nt: TGTGCCTGGGCGTCATCGGGATACTATGGCTACACCTTC

v_call: TRBV18
j_call: TRBJ2-1
d_call: .
clone_size: .
cdr3_aa: CASSPSIETYNEQFF
cdr3_nt: TGTGCCAGCTCACCGTCGATTGAGACCTACAATGAGCAGTTCTTC

v_call: TRBV5-8
j_call: TRBJ2-3
d_call: .
clone_size: .
cdr3_aa: CASIRRLGQGTDTQYF
cdr3_nt: TGTGCCAGCATCCGTCGCTTGGGTCAGGGCACAGATACGCAGTATTTT

v_call: TRBV19
j_call: TRBJ2-1
d_call: TRBD2
clone_size: once
cdr3_aa: CASKGLADDNEQFF
cdr3_nt: TGTGCCAGTAAGGGACTAGCGGATGACAATGAGCAGTTCTTC

v_call: TRBV19
j_call: TRBJ2-7
d_call: TRBD1
clone_size: once
cdr3_aa: CASSQTGVPYEQYF
cdr3_nt: TGTGCCAGTAGCCAAACAGGGGTCCCCTACGAGCAGTACTTC

v_call: TRBV21-1
j_call: TRBJ2-5
d_call: .
clone_size: .
cdr3_aa: CASSMQSTARWETQYF
cdr3_nt: TGTGCCAGCAGCATGCAATCGACAGCAAGATGGGAGACCCAGTACTTC

v_call: TRBV14
j_call: TRBJ2-1
d_call: .
clone_size: .
cdr3_aa: CASSQVGGHSDNEQFF
cdr3_nt: TGTGCCAGCAGCCAAGTAGGGGGACACTCCGACAATGAGCAGTTCTTC

v_call: TRBV9
j_call: TRBJ1-2
d_call: .
clone_size: .
cdr3_aa: CASGLGGADGYTF
cdr3_nt: TGTGCCAGCGGGCTAGGGGGAGCGGATGGCTACACCTTC

v_call: TRBV7-9
j_call: TRBJ2-1
d_call: .
clone_size: .
cdr3_aa: CASSKDYEEFF
cdr3_nt: TGTGCCAGCAGCAAAGACTATGAGGAGTTCTTC

v_call: TRBV6-5
j_call: TRBJ2-7
d_call: TRBD2
clone_size: .
cdr3_aa: CASSWSLSGAYEQYF
cdr3_nt: TGTGCCAGCAGTTGGAGTCTTAGCGGGGCCTACGAGCAGTACTTC

v_call: TRBV4-1
j_call: TRBJ2-7
d_call: .
clone_size: .
cdr3_aa: CASSQDRLVQGLTYEQYF
cdr3_nt: TGCGCCAGCAGCCAAGATCGTTTGGTACAGGGCCTGACCTACGAGCAGTACTTC